This T cell receptor (beta chain) came from a study of type 1 regulatory T cells. Study outcomes and limitations: Tr1 cells had a more restricted TCR repertoire than non-Tr1 cells.

From the reads, TCRdb called clonotypes with MiXCR, one entry per CDR3 protein. The profile covers 63,000 or so distinct CDR3 sequences, with 45% to 50% appearing a single time and 2% to 2.5% taken by the ten largest. V was clipped by 1 base and J by 8 bases, with 21 bases between them. CDR1 is SGHNT, CDR2 YYREEE, per germline (reference sequence). The CDR3 extends over 16 amino acids. This clonotype has only a few counts. The target antigen is unknown. What was sequenced was cultured non-Tr1 T cells, either the whole culture or a sorted T cell fraction (not recorded which). This receptor was identified in a human donor in good health. The rearrangement links TRBV5-4 to TRBJ1-2, with D hard to call. The CDR3 nucleotides read TGTGCCAGCAGCTTGTCCGAGGAGGGCCCAAGAAGAGGCTACACCTTC. Its protein is CASSLSEEGPRRGYTF.